A selection of T cell receptor beta chains follows, all from one sample in a study of response to subunit inactivated influenza vaccine. TCRdb re-called the RT-PCR reads through MiXCR, storing one row per CDR3 protein. The sample holds about half a million distinct CDR3 sequences, less than 8% seen once. This material consisted of PBMCs from blood, taken around 25 months after vaccination. The receptors here all came from a man aged 50 to 75 who received an inactivated influenza vaccine. The CDR3 runs from the conserved cysteine through the conserved F or W. The D gene is left open where the match is weak. Size is stated for part of the rows, as once, few or many counts, or as a class when the clone is expanded.

size,J,V,D,DNA,CDR3
many,TRBJ1-1,TRBV20-1,.,TGCAGTGCTAGATTCGACAGGAACACTGAAGCTTTCTTT,CSARFDRNTEAFF
.,TRBJ2-1,TRBV20-1,TRBD2,TGCAGTGCTAGACTTACTAGCGGGAGAAACTACAATGAGCAGTTCTTC,CSARLTSGRNYNEQFF
.,TRBJ2-2,TRBV20-1,TRBD2,TGCAGTGCTAGCGGGGGGTTGAACACCGGGGAGCTGTTTTTT,CSASGGLNTGELFF
few,TRBJ2-7,TRBV5-1,TRBD2,TGCGCCAGCAGTTTAGGGACTAGCCATACATCCTCCTACGAGCAGTACTTC,CASSLGTSHTSSYEQYF
many,TRBJ1-6,TRBV29-1,.,TGCAGCGTTGAAAGAACAGGGAAGAATTCACCCCTCCACTTT,CSVERTGKNSPLHF
.,TRBJ2-1,TRBV12-5,TRBD2,TGTGCTAGTGGTCTAGCGGGAGTTGTGTTGGATGAGCAGTTCTTC,CASGLAGVVLDEQFF
.,TRBJ2-7,TRBV3-1,TRBD1,TGTGCCAGCAGCCAGGGGACAGGGCCCCTCGAGCAGTACTTC,CASSQGTGPLEQYF
many,TRBJ2-3,TRBV2,.,TGTGCCAGCAGTGTCGGCAGGGGTACAGATACGCAGTATTTT,CASSVGRGTDTQYF
many,TRBJ2-3,TRBV15,.,TGTGCCACCAGCAAGCCGGACGGAGCTAGCACAGATACGCAGTATTTT,CATSKPDGASTDTQYF
few,TRBJ1-1,TRBV5-8,.,TGTGCCAGCAGCTTGGTACGTGAAGCTTTCTTT,CASSLVREAFF
few,TRBJ2-3,TRBV9,TRBD2,TGTGCCAGCAGTTATAGCGGGGGCCGGGAAGATACGCAGTATTTT,CASSYSGGREDTQYF
.,TRBJ1-2,TRBV4-1,.,TGCGCCAGCAGCCAAGGCAGGGTTAACTATGGCTACACCTTC,CASSQGRVNYGYTF
.,TRBJ2-7,TRBV9,.,TGTGCCAGCAGCGTAGGAGGAGGGAGAGGATACGAGCAGTACTTC,CASSVGGGRGYEQYF
.,TRBJ2-6,TRBV3-1,.,TGTGCCAGCAGCCAAGATCTCGGGCGGGTTTCTGGGGCCAACGTCCTGACTTTC,CASSQDLGRVSGANVLTF
many,TRBJ1-1,TRBV12-3/TRBV12-4,.,TGTGCCAGCAGTCCTACAGTGAACACTGAAGCTTTCTTT,CASSPTVNTEAFF
.,TRBJ2-3,TRBV7-2,.,TGTGCCAGCAGCCTTAAAATTTCGACAGGTCCTACAGATACGCAGTATTTT,CASSLKISTGPTDTQYF
.,TRBJ2-7,TRBV5-1,.,TGCGCCAGCAGCTTGGAATTGGACGATAAAGCCGAGCAGTACTTC,CASSLELDDKAEQYF
few,TRBJ1-5,TRBV4-3,TRBD1,TGCGCCAGCAGCCATATGTTACAGGGGGCAGGCAATCAGCCCCAGCATTTT,CASSHMLQGAGNQPQHF
few,TRBJ2-7,TRBV5-6,.,TGTGCCAGCAGCGGGGTAGACAGCTACGAGCAGTACTTC,CASSGVDSYEQYF
.,TRBJ2-3,TRBV11-2,TRBD1,TGTGCCATCGCCCGACACAGGGGAACAGATACGCAGTATTTT,CAIARHRGTDTQYF
.,TRBJ2-1,TRBV6-1,TRBD2,TGTGCCAGCAGGGGACTAGCGGAAGGGCTGGGGGGTGAGCAGTTCTTC,CASRGLAEGLGGEQFF
many,TRBJ2-2,TRBV5-6,.,TGTGCCAGCAGCTTGGCCCAACTGACCGGGGAGCTGTTTTTT,CASSLAQLTGELFF
.,TRBJ1-5,TRBV27,.,TGTGCCAGCAGTTGGGGGGCCAGCAATCAGCCCCAGCATTTT,CASSWGASNQPQHF
many,TRBJ1-1,TRBV12-3/TRBV12-4,.,TGTGCCAGCAGTTTAGGGGCAGGAGGGACTGAAGCTTTCTTT,CASSLGAGGTEAFF
few,TRBJ2-5,TRBV29-1,TRBD2,TGCAGCGTTGAGGCTAGCGGGAGGGCCGTGGAGACCCAGTACTTC,CSVEASGRAVETQYF
.,TRBJ2-2,TRBV10-3,TRBD2,TGTGCCAATCGGGGGGTTGACACCGGGGAGCTGTTTTTT,CANRGVDTGELFF
few,TRBJ2-1,TRBV9,.,TGTGCCAGCAGCGTAGGGGCCGGGAGCTCCTACAATGAGCAGTTCTTC,CASSVGAGSSYNEQFF
few,TRBJ2-7,TRBV6-2/TRBV6-3,.,TGTGCCAGCAGTACCCGGCGCGGGGCCGAGCAGTACTTC,CASSTRRGAEQYF
.,TRBJ1-4,TRBV20-1,.,TGCAGTGCTGTTTTAGATGAAAAACTGTTTTTT,CSAVLDEKLFF
few,TRBJ2-2,TRBV10-3,.,TGTGCCATCAGTGAGTTAAGGGCGTCCGGGGAGCTGTTTTTT,CAISELRASGELFF
.,TRBJ1-6,TRBV28,.,TGTGCCAGCAGTGACGGGGACCTAATAGTCTCTAATTCACCCCTCCACTTT,CASSDGDLIVSNSPLHF
many,TRBJ2-3,TRBV14,.,TGTGCCAGCAGCCAAGATCAAAATACGCAGTATTTT,CASSQDQNTQYF
.,TRBJ2-1,TRBV28,TRBD2,TGTGCCAGCAGTTTCTCAGGGCTAGCGGACAATGAGCAGTTCTTC,CASSFSGLADNEQFF
.,TRBJ2-1,TRBV7-2,TRBD1,TGTGCCAGCAGCCGAACAGGGGGCATATTTACAAATGAGCAGTTCTTC,CASSRTGGIFTNEQFF
.,TRBJ2-1,TRBV10-2,TRBD2,TGCGCCAGCAGGACTAGCTTACTAGAGCAGTTCTTC,CASRTSLLEQFF
many,TRBJ2-5,TRBV5-1,.,TGCGCCAGCAGCTTGGTAATAGCCCCAAGCGAGACCCAGTACTTC,CASSLVIAPSETQYF
.,TRBJ2-2,TRBV7-2,.,TGTGCCAGCAGCTTACTTCGGGCAGGAAACACCGGGGAGCTGTTTTTT,CASSLLRAGNTGELFF